This T cell receptor beta chain was sequenced during a study of T cell responses to AZD1222 COVID-19 vaccine. This CDR3 comprises 14 residues. V was trimmed by 1 base and J by 10 bases, leaving 14 bases between them. Germline assignment: CDR1 MNHEY and CDR2 SMNVEV (reference sequence). The data were produced by immunoSEQ multiplex PCR, yet TCRdb's version contains in-frame clones alone and is incomplete. The sample holds some 150,000 clones; over 75% are singletons and the top ten take 3% to 3.5%. The source is an adult who received the AZD1222 COVID-19 vaccine. The starting material was peripheral blood, obtained 28 days after the second AZD1222 dose. V is TRBV27 and J is TRBJ1-5; D is undetermined. The CDR3 DNA follows: TGTGCCAGCAGTTTATTGGGGAGGGTAGGACCCCAGCATTTT. It encodes CASSLLGRVGPQHF.